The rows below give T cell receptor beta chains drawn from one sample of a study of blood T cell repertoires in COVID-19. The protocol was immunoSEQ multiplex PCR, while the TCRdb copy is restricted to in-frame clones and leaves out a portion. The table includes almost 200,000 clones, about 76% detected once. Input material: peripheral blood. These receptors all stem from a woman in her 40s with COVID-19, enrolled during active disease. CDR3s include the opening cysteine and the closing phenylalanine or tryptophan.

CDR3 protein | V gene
CAHSGQGGQPQHF | TRBV2
CAISESTESNQETQYF | TRBV10-3
CASSPRGPWGEAFF | TRBV6-6
CASSRASSSGNTIYF | TRBV14
CASSALGLAGASYEQYF | TRBV2
CASRRGGTGYGYTF | TRBV19
CSVDDRDLGYTF | TRBV29-1
CASSPTTERVMGTQYF | TRBV14
CASSLTSGSGPYNEQFF | TRBV5-1
CASSVGTGGTGELFF | TRBV9
CASSEQGGRAGNTIYF | TRBV2
CATARVGELFF | TRBV2
CASSLSGEDGYTF | TRBV5-1
CASSSTGGRSGYTF | TRBV5-5
CASSDLGQANTEAFF | TRBV2
CATQGADAIQYF | TRBV10-3
CASSDGGTNQPQHF | TRBV6-1
CSVEPGTDTQYF | TRBV29-1
CASSQEGRGNTEAFF | TRBV4-1
CASSLARDRVGNEQFF | TRBV5-1
CASSQDPRGHFPNSNQPQHF | TRBV4-1
CASSGLAAFYNEQFF | TRBV2
CASSLGASGSTDTQYF | TRBV5-4
CASSSRQGRNEQYF | TRBV3-1/TRBV3-2
CASSWTSGSGDTGELFF | TRBV5-1
CASSQIGPTNYGYTF | TRBV4-1
CASSWDSSYEQYF | TRBV4-1
CSVDHRQTMNTEAFF | TRBV29-1
CASSKRDRWTYSNQPQHF | TRBV19
CASSFGPRNEQFF | TRBV27
CASSLYRGTEAFF | TRBV27
CASSTTVNTEAFF | TRBV19
CSVEEGSTEAFF | TRBV29-1
CASSFGHTDTQYF | TRBV11-2
CAIRPGQINTGELFF | TRBV10-3
CSFSQPSTEAFF | TRBV29-1
CASSLLREGTEAFF | TRBV6-5
CASSLKGGAAGEGYTF | TRBV5-5
CASSYDRGSEKLFF | TRBV7-2
CAWAREVVRGYTF | TRBV30
CASSTGTGLLGGEQYF | TRBV5-1
CASSRTGDQETQYF | TRBV7-3
CASGPGQEHSPLHF | TRBV9
CASSLNGQGADTQYF | TRBV5-1
CASSLVDTVSANYGYTF | TRBV7-2
CASRPGGGSLLEAFF | TRBV5-1